This T cell receptor beta chain emerged from a study of T cell clonality in common variable immunodeficiency. Each donor provided about 4.5 to 8.5 ml of heparinized whole blood. This clone was seen more than once but under ten times. Its antigen is unknown. Read sequence stops 3 residues before the CDR3 end, and the germline J gene provides the missing end. CDR1 is LNHDA, CDR2 SQIVND, per germline (reference sequence). The CDR3 spans 14 residues. Germline trimming cut 5 bases from V and 5 bases from J; bases unmatched to any gene: 6. The study, taken as a whole, reports: In common variable immunodeficiency, TCR beta chains reportedly carried fewer deletions and N-nucleotide insertions.

Some clones are missing from TCRdb's copy, which holds only in-frame ones; the method was immunoSEQ multiplex PCR. Recorded here are around 30,000 clones, none singletons. Sequencing was carried out using peripheral blood mononuclear cells. The chain carries TRBV19 and TRBJ1-1, with 9 bases matching TRBD1. This receptor was obtained from a human donor with common variable immunodeficiency. CDR3 DNA, as far as it was read: TGTGCCAGTAGTCGAGGACAGGGGAGAACTGAA. This translates into CASSRGQGRTE. The CDR3 in full is CASSRGQGRTEAFF.